The TCR beta chain described here comes from a study of T cell responses to AZD1222 COVID-19 vaccine. TCRdb's copy holds only in-frame clones and misses some; the assay was immunoSEQ multiplex PCR. The data show under 150,000 clones, approximately 90% seen once. This CDR3 region has 13 residues. Germline V gene data show CDR1 as SGHNT and CDR2 as YYREEE (reference sequence). V gave up 0 bases and J gave up 6 bases, with 9 bases separating them. V and J are TRBV5-4 and TRBJ1-1; D gene uncertain. The sample here was peripheral blood, taken on day 0 of MenACWY control vaccination. The TCR comes from an adult in good health. The CDR3 sequence: CASSLGGLPEAFF. CDR3 in DNA: TGTGCCAGCAGCTTGGGTGGGTTGCCTGAAGCTTTCTTT.